This T cell receptor beta chain came from a study of blood T cell repertoires in COVID-19. In the study overall: Acute-phase and convalescent COVID-19 samples originated in the United States, Italy and Spain. In each case, the material was cDNA or gDNA derived from T cells, B-cell-depleted T cells, or PBMCs.

Original methodology: Reference gene primers were amplified, and this amplification served to estimate nucleated cell counts. Profiling relied on immunoSEQ multiplex PCR, and the TCRdb table lists in-frame clones only, not all of them. The V and J calls and clone size are taken from that table; D and trimming were inferred from the DNA. The sample comprises around 150,000 clones, 87% of which are singletons, and 5% rests with the top ten. This clonotype originated in a human donor in a cohort sampled during active COVID-19. The specimen sequenced was peripheral blood.

The chain's CDR3 is CAWSVPGGSEQYF. Here the CDR3 DNA reads TGTGCCTGGAGTGTACCCGGGGGGAGCGAGCAGTACTTC. The chain uses TRBV30 and TRBJ2-7, with TRBD2 matching 7 bases. CDR1 and CDR2 from the germline V gene are GTSNPN and SVGIG (reference sequence). The CDR3 has 13 amino acids. V was pared by 0 bases and J by 6 bases, with 5 bases of the junction left unmatched.